This TCR beta chain was sequenced for a study of CD8 T cells in ankylosing spondylitis. TCRdb called the 5' RACE reads again in MiXCR, with one record for every CDR3 protein. This sample has 200,000 to 250,000 distinct CDR3 sequences, with over 9.5% found just once. This clonotype was counted ten times or more. The antigen is unknown. Overall study findings and caveats: What seemed typical of ankylosing spondylitis blood was a TCR beta motif built from several highly homologous variants. Researchers reportedly found disease-linked clones significantly enriched in matched ankylosing spondylitis synovial fluid.

CDR1 and CDR2 (germline): MGHRA, YSYEKL. Trimming removed 0 bases from V and 0 bases from J, with 5 bases in between. This CDR3 has 14 amino acids. The TCR comes from a male donor with ankylosing spondylitis or in good health (not recorded which). The chain couples TRBV4-1 to TRBJ1-1; D call uncertain. The sample taken for sequencing was blood, either unsorted or a sorted T cell fraction (not recorded which). The CDR3 here is CASSQDRVNTEAFF. In nucleotides, the CDR3 is TGCGCCAGCAGCCAAGATCGCGTGAACACTGAAGCTTTCTTT.